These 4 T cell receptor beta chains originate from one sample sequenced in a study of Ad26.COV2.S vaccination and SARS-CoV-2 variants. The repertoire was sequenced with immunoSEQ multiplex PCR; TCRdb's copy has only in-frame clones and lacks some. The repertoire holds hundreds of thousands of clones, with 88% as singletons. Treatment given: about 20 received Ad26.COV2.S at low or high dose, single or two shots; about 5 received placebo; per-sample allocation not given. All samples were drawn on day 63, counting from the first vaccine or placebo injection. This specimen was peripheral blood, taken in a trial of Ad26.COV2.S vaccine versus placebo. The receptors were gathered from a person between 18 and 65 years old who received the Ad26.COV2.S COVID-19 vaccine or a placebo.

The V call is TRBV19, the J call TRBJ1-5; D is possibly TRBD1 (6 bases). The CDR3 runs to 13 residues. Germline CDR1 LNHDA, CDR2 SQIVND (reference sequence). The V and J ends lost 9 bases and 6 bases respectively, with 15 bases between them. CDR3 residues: CASHSDRIQPQHF. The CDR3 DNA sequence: TGTGCCAGCCACTCCGACAGGATTCAGCCCCAGCATTTT.

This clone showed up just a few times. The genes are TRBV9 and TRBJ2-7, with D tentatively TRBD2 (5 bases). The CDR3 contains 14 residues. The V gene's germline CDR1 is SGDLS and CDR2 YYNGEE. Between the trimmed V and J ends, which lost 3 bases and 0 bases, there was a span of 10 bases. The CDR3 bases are TGTGCCAGCAGCGAGGACTGGAGCTCCTACGAGCAGTACTTC. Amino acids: CASSEDWSSYEQYF.

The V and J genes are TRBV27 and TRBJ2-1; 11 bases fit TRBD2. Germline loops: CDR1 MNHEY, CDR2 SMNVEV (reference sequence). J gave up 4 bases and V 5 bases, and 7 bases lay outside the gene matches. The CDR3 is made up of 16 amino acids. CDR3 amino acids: CASSPDSGRAYNEQFF. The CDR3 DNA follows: TGTGCCAGCAGTCCTGATAGCGGGAGGGCGTACAATGAGCAGTTCTTC.

For the CDR3, the DNA is TGTGCCAGCAGCCCGATAGCGGGGGGGCAAGATACGCAGTATTTT. This gives the protein CASSPIAGGQDTQYF. This chain joins TRBV7-6 and TRBJ2-3; 11 bases match TRBD2. J gave up 5 bases and V 5 bases, and 6 bases lay outside the gene matches. Germline V gene sequence: CDR1 SGHVS, CDR2 FNYEAQ. The CDR3 is 15 amino acids.